The 4 T cell receptor beta chains below were found in one sample sequenced in a study of identical twins. MiXCR, applied by TCRdb to the 5' RACE reads, yields one record per CDR3 protein. This sample carries 300,000 to 400,000 distinct CDR3 sequences, roughly an eighth of them seen once, and the ten largest clones take just over 7%. These records were also assigned to another study, of yellow fever vaccine responses in identical twins.

The sample comprised CD8+ T cells sorted from blood. The receptors were sampled from a woman aged 18-30 years in good health.

The chain carries TRBV5-1 and TRBJ1-1; 7 bases map to TRBD1. This CDR3 has 16 amino acids. Germline-derived CDR1 and CDR2 are SGHRS and YFSETQ. V dropped 4 bases and J dropped 2; count of bases not matched to a gene: 11. The CDR3 DNA is TGCGCCAGCAGCCCCGCCCTGGACAGGACAAACACTGAAGCTTTCTTT. It is translated as CASSPALDRTNTEAFF.

This clonotype was detected only a few times. The gene calls are TRBV6-5 and TRBJ1-1; 7 bases fit TRBD1. Trimming removed 0 bases from V and 4 bases from J; junction bases left unmatched: 5. CDR3 length equals 15 residues. Germline V gives CDR1 MNHEY, CDR2 SVGAGI. The CDR3 loop reads CASSYSSGGATEAFF. The CDR3 DNA sequence: TGTGCCAGCAGTTACTCGTCAGGGGGTGCCACTGAAGCTTTCTTT.

This clonotype has more than one count but fewer than ten. The chain recombines TRBV20-1 with TRBJ2-7; D remains ambiguous. CDR3 size: 15 residues. V was shortened by 0 bases and J by 3 bases, with 15 bases between the two germline ends. The germline CDR1 and CDR2 sequences are DFQATT and SNEGSKA (reference sequence). The CDR3 protein is CSARDQLSHHYEQYF. CDR3 nucleotide sequence: TGCAGTGCTAGAGATCAACTATCCCACCACTACGAGCAGTACTTC.

The chain recombines TRBV24-1 with TRBJ2-3; no definite D call. Germline V gene data show CDR1 as KGHDR and CDR2 as SFDVKD. The CDR3 is 11 amino acids. The V end lost 4 bases, the J end lost 5 bases, and 3 bases lay between the germline ends. CDR3 DNA sequence: TGTGCCACCAGTGAAGGAGATACGCAGTATTTT. It codes for CATSEGDTQYF.